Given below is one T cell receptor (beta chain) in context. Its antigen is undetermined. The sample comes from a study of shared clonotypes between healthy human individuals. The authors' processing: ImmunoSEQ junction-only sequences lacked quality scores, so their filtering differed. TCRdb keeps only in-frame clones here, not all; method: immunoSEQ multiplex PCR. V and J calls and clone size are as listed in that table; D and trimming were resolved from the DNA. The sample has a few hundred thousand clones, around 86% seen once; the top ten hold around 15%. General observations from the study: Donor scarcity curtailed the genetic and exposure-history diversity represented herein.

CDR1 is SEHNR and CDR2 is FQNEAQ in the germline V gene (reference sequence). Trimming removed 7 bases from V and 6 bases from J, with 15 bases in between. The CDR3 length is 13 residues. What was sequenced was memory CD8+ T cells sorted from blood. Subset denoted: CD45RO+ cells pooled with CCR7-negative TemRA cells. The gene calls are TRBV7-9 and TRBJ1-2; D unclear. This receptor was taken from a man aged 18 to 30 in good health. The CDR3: CASTEQALDGYTF. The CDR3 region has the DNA TGTGCCAGCACCGAGCAGGCCCTCGATGGCTACACCTTC.